The 18 T cell receptor beta chains given below trace back to one sample, sequenced in a study of blood T cell repertoires in COVID-19 (dated by TCRdb to 2020 to 2021). The method behind the library was the immunoSEQ multiplex PCR assay. This immuneACCESS table, as held by TCRdb, lists in-frame sequences with V and J called but not all clones. Of the missing ones, under half trace to an unresolved V gene in checked studies; the others have no known cause. Recorded for this sample are 300,000 to 400,000 clones; around 84% of them occurred a single time. Jointly, the top ten make up under 2% of the sample. The sequenced sample consisted of PBMCs or T cells enriched from blood (not recorded which). These TCRs come from a woman under 40 who had been exposed to COVID-19.

The chain links TRBV5-1 to TRBJ2-7; D remains unclear. The CDR3 loop spans 15 amino acids. The V gene's germline CDR1 is SGHRS and CDR2 YFSETQ. With 0 bases removed from V and 0 bases from J, the gap between germline ends came to 10 bases. CDR3 in amino acids: CASSLVSDPSYEQYF. Here the CDR3 DNA reads TGCGCCAGCAGCTTGGTGTCAGATCCCTCCTACGAGCAGTACTTC.

The chain couples TRBV5-1 to TRBJ2-7; tentatively, D is TRBD1 (5 bases). Per germline, CDR1 SGHRS and CDR2 YFSETQ. V dropped 0 bases and J dropped 2 bases, with 12 bases sitting between them. The CDR3 consists of 15 residues. CDR3 loop: CASSLAGPGPYEQYF. The CDR3 nucleotides read TGCGCCAGCAGCTTGGCAGGGCCAGGTCCCTACGAGCAGTACTTC.

This clone was picked up one time. The V and J genes are TRBV27 and TRBJ2-7, with TRBD1 matching 9 bases. From germline, CDR1 is MNHEY and CDR2 SMNVEV (reference sequence). The CDR3 sequence is 15 residues long. After removal of 6 bases from V and 4 bases from J, the junction contained 10 bases not matched to a gene. CDR3: CASSPGTGSGYEQYF. CDR3 coding DNA: TGTGCCAGCAGCCCCGGGACAGGGTCGGGATACGAGCAGTACTTC.

The chain carries TRBV5-6 and TRBJ2-3, with D uncertain. The CDR3 is 13 residues long. Trimming removed 2 bases from V and 2 bases from J, with 6 bases in between. Looked up from germline, CDR1 is SGHDT and CDR2 is YYEEEE. This CDR3 reads CASSFVYTDTQYF. CDR3 bases: TGTGCCAGCAGCTTTGTCTACACAGATACGCAGTATTTT.

The chain links TRBV30 to TRBJ1-5; D gene uncertain. This CDR3 has 14 residues. V shed 3 bases and J shed 9 bases, with 18 bases lying between them. Germline-derived CDR1 and CDR2 are GTSNPN and SVGIG (reference sequence). CDR3 in amino acids: CAWSFDTSGMPQHF. The DNA of the CDR3 is TGTGCCTGGAGCTTTGACACTAGCGGGATGCCCCAGCATTTT.

The chain joins TRBV6-2 or TRBV6-3 to TRBJ2-1; 8 bases match TRBD2. V lost 6 bases to trimming and J lost 10 bases; unmatched junction nucleotides: 11. The CDR3 spans 14 residues. The V gene's germline CDR1 is MNHEY and CDR2 SVGEGT. CDR3 residues: CASSLSGIPGEQFF. The CDR3 DNA is TGTGCCAGCAGCCTTAGCGGGATCCCAGGGGAGCAGTTCTTC.

This clone was seen only a few times. The same CDR3 is also encoded by other DNA sequences in this sample. The chain has TRBV19 and TRBJ2-1, with 8 bases matching TRBD1. The junction had 8 bases not matched to a gene; V was cut back by 7 bases and J by 3 bases. The CDR3 has 15 amino acids. The germline CDR1 and CDR2 sequences are LNHDA and SQIVND (reference sequence). The CDR3 DNA reads as TGTGCCAGTACCCCAGGTGGACAGGGCTACAATGAGCAGTTCTTC. Protein sequence: CASTPGGQGYNEQFF.

This chain connects TRBV28 to TRBJ1-1; 8 nucleotides align to TRBD1. Trimming took 8 bases from V and 5 from J; bases not matched to a gene: 7. The CDR3 is made up of 13 amino acids. CDR1 and CDR2 from the germline V gene are MDHEN and SYDVKM. DNA for the CDR3: TGTGCCAGCGCGGACAGGGTGGGTACTGAAGCTTTCTTT. Protein: CASADRVGTEAFF.

The chain joins TRBV30 to TRBJ1-1, with a tentative D call TRBD1 (5 bases). The length of the CDR3 is 13 residues. Trimming pared 3 bases from V and 1 base from J, leaving 9 bases between. Germline assignment: CDR1 GTSNPN and CDR2 SVGIG (reference sequence). CDR3 DNA sequence: TGTGCCTGGAGCTGGGGCGCGAACACTGAAGCTTTCTTT. Translated: CAWSWGANTEAFF.

The chain combines TRBV4-1 with TRBJ2-1; D is unresolved. V gave up 0 bases and J gave up 4 bases, with 13 bases separating them. CDR1 and CDR2 (germline): MGHRA, YSYEKL. The CDR3 has 16 residues. In DNA form, the CDR3 reads TGCGCCAGCAGCCAAGAGACCGGGTCCTTTTACAATGAGCAGTTCTTC. Translation gives CASSQETGSFYNEQFF.

The chain carries TRBV28 and TRBJ2-7; no clear D. There are 12 residues in the CDR3. The V end was cut by 8 bases, the J end by 5 bases, with 13 bases between. Germline V gene data show CDR1 as MDHEN and CDR2 as SYDVKM. The CDR3 region is CASLSPVDEQYF. In DNA, the CDR3 is TGTGCCAGCCTTAGCCCTGTTGACGAGCAGTACTTC.

This chain links TRBV28 with TRBJ2-7, with D possibly TRBD1 on 6 matching bases. V lost 6 bases and J 0 bases, leaving 18 bases between the germline ends. The CDR3 has 16 residues. CDR1 is MDHEN and CDR2 is SYDVKM in the germline V gene. The CDR3 DNA reads as TGTGCCAGCAGATGGATTACAGGGACGAGCTCCTACGAGCAGTACTTC. This translates into CASRWITGTSSYEQYF.

The chain couples TRBV29-1 to TRBJ1-3; D might be TRBD1 (5 bases). The CDR3 spans 14 residues. Between the trimmed V and J ends, which lost 5 bases and 2 bases, there was a span of 13 bases. Germline V gene data show CDR1 as SQVTM and CDR2 as ANQGSEA. This CDR3 reads CSVLPTVAGNTIYF. Here the CDR3 DNA reads TGCAGCGTTCTCCCGACAGTAGCTGGAAACACCATATATTTT.

This clone occurred once. The chain carries TRBV5-1 and TRBJ2-3, with unresolved D. The V gene lost 3 bases and the J gene lost 7 bases, with 6 bases spanning the gap. Germline V gives CDR1 SGHRS, CDR2 YFSETQ. The CDR3 has 11 amino acids. The CDR3, as DNA: TGCGCCAGCAGCTCTACTAATACGCAGTATTTT. Translated, it gives CASSSTNTQYF.

The chain couples TRBV5-3 to TRBJ2-2; TRBD1 aligns across 10 bases. TRBV5-3 is filed as an ORF, its function uncertain. The junction had 5 bases not matched to a gene; V was cut back by 1 base and J by 5 bases. The CDR3 has 16 residues. CDR3 nucleotides: TGTGCCAGAAGCTTGAATGAGGGACAGGGGACCGGGGAGCTGTTTTTT. Translation gives CARSLNEGQGTGELFF.

CDR3 sequence reads: CASSEFSQNTEAFF. Written as DNA, the CDR3 is TGTGCCAGCAGTGAATTCAGTCAGAACACTGAAGCTTTCTTT. V and J are TRBV25-1 and TRBJ1-1; D ambiguous. The CDR3 contains 14 residues. Germline V lookup: CDR1 MGHDK, CDR2 SYGVNS. The V gene lost 1 base and the J gene lost 1 base, with 7 bases spanning the gap.

The rearrangement joins TRBV7-9 to TRBJ2-3; 9 nucleotides line up with TRBD1. V lost 3 bases to trimming and J lost 3 bases; unmatched junction nucleotides: 4. This CDR3 has 15 amino acids. From germline, CDR1 is SEHNR and CDR2 FQNEAQ (reference sequence). CDR3 coding DNA: TGTGCCAGCAGCTTCCTACAGGGGGCAACAGATACGCAGTATTTT. Protein product: CASSFLQGATDTQYF.

This clone showed up just a few times. The chain is built from TRBV4-1 and TRBJ1-2, with TRBD1 matching over 7 bases. Losses at the gene ends were 0 bases for V and 4 bases for J; bases not matched to a gene: 5. The CDR3 has 15 amino acids. Germline V gives CDR1 MGHRA, CDR2 YSYEKL. CDR3 amino acids: CASSQDTGQAYGYTF. In DNA form, the CDR3 reads TGCGCCAGCAGCCAAGATACTGGACAGGCCTATGGCTACACCTTC.